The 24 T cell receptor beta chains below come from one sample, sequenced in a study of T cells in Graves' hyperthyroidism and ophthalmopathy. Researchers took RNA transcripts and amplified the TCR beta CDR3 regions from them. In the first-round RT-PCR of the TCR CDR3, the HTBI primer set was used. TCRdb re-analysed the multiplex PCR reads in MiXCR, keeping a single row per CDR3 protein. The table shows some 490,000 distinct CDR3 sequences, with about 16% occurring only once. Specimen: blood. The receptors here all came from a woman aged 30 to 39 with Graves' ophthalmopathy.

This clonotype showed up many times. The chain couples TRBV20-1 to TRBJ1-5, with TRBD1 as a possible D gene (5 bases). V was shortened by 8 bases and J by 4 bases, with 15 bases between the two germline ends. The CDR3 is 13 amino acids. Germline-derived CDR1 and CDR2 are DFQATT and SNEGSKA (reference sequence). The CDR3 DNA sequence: TGCAGTAAGACGGGAGGGGTGAATCAGCCCCAGCATTTT. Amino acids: CSKTGGVNQPQHF.

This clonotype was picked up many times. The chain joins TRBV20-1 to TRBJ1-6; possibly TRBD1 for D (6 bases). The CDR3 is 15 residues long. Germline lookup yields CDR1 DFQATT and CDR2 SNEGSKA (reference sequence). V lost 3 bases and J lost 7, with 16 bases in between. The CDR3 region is CSARVAGQPNSPLHF. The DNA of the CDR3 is TGCAGTGCTAGGGTGGCAGGACAGCCCAATTCACCCCTCCACTTT.

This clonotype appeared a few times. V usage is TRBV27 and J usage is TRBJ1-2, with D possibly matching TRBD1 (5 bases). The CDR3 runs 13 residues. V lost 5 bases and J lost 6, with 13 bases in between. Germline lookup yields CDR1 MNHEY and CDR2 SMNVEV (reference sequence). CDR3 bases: TGTGCCAGCAGTCCGCAGGGATGGAATGGCTACACCTTC. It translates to CASSPQGWNGYTF.

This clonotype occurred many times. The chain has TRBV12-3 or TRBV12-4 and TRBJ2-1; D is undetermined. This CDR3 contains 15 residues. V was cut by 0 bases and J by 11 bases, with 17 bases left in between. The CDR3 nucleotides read TGTGCCAGCAGTTTAGCGCCGAAGTGGTCAGCCCAGCAGTTCTTC. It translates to CASSLAPKWSAQQFF.

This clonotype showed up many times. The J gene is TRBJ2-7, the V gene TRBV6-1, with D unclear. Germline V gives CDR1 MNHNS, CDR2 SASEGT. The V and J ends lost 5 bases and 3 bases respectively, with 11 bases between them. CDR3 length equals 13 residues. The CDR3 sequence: CASSQYVSYEQYF. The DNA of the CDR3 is TGTGCCAGCAGTCAATACGTCAGCTACGAGCAGTACTTC.

Here the CDR3 DNA reads TGCGCCAGCAGCCAAGAAGTACAGGGTGGGACTGAAGCTTTCTTT. It encodes CASSQEVQGGTEAFF. This chain connects TRBV4-3 to TRBJ1-1; D is possibly TRBD1 (6 bases). CDR1 is LGHNA and CDR2 is YSLEER in the germline V gene. V was pared by 0 bases and J by 5 bases, with 13 bases between. This CDR3 has 15 residues.

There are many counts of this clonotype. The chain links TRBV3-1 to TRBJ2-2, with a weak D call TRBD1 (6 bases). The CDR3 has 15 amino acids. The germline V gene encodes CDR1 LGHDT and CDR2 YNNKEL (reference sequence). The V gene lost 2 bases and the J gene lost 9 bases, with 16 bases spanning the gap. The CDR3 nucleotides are TGTGCCAGCAGCCAAAGAACGGACAGCCACCGGGAGCTGTTTTTT. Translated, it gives CASSQRTDSHRELFF. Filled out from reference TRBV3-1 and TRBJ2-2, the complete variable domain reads DTAVSQTPKYLVTQMGNDKSIKCEQNLGHDTMYWYKQDSKKFLKIMFSYNNKELIINETVPNRFSPKSPDKAHLNLHINSLELGDSAVYFCASSQRTDSHRELFFGEGSRLTVL.

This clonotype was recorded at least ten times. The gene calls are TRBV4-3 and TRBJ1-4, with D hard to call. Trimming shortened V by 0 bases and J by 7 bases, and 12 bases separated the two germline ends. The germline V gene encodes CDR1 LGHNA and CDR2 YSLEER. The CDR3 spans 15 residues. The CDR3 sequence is CASSQDPRAVEKLFF. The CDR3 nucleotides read TGCGCCAGCAGCCAAGATCCGAGGGCAGTTGAAAAACTGTTTTTT.

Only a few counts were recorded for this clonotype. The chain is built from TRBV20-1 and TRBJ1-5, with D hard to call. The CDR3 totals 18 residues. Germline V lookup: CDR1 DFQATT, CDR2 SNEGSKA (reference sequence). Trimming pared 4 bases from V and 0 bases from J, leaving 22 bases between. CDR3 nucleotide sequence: TGCAGTGCTAACGCCTACCAAAACCCTTTTGATAGCAATCAGCCCCAGCATTTT. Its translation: CSANAYQNPFDSNQPQHF.

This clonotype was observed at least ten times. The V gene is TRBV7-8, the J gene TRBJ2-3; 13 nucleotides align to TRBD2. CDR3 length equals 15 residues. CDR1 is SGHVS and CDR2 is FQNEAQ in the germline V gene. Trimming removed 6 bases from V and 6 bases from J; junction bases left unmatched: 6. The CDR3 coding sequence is TGTGCCAGCAGAGGACTAGCGGGAGCTCTGGATACGCAGTATTTT. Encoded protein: CASRGLAGALDTQYF.

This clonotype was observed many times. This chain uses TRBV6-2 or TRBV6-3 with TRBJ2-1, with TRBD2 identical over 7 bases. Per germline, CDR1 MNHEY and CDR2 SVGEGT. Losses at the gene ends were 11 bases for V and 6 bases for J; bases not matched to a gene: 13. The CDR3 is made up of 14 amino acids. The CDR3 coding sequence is TGTGCCGTTAGGAGGCTAGCGGAACCCAATGAGCAGTTCTTC. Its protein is CAVRRLAEPNEQFF.

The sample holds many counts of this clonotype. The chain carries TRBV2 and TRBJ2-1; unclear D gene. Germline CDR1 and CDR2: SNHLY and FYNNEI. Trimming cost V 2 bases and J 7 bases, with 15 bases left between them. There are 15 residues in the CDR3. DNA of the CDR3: TGTGCCAGCAGTGAATGGGCTACCCCCTCTAATGAGCAGTTCTTC. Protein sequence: CASSEWATPSNEQFF.

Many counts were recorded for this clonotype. CDR3 sequence: CASSYSSGQGVQETQYF. Written as DNA, the CDR3 is TGTGCCAGCAGTTACTCCTCCGGGCAGGGGGTTCAAGAGACCCAGTACTTC. The J gene is TRBJ2-5, the V gene TRBV6-6; TRBD1 aligns across 7 bases. The germline V gene has CDR1 MNHNY and CDR2 SVGAGI (reference sequence). V shed 0 bases and J 2 bases; nucleotides not matched to a gene: 9. The CDR3 spans 17 residues.

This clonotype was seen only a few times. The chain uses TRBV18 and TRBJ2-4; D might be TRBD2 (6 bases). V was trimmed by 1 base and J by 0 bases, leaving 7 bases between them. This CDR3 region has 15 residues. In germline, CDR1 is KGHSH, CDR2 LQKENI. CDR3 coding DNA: TGTGCCAGCTCACCACTAGCGGAAGCCAAAAACATTCAGTACTTC. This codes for CASSPLAEAKNIQYF.

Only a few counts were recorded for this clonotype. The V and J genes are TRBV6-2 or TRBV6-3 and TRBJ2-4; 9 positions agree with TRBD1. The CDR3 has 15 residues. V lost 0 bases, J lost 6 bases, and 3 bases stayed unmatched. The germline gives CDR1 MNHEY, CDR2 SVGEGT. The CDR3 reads CASSYSVTGGNIQYF. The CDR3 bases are TGTGCCAGCAGTTACTCGGTGACAGGGGGAAACATTCAGTACTTC.

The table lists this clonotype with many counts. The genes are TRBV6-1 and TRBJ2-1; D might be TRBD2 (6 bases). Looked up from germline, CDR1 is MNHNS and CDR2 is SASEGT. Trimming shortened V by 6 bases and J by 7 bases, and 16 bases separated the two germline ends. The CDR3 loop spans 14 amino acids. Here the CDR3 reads CASRSTDAGNEQFF. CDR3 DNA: TGTGCCAGCAGGAGCACCGATGCGGGAAATGAGCAGTTCTTC.

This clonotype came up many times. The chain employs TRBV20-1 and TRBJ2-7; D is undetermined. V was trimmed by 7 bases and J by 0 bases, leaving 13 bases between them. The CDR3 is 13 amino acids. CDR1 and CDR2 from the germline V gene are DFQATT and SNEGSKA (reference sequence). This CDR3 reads CSGHGRLSYEQYF. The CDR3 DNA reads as TGCAGTGGGCATGGCCGGCTCTCCTACGAGCAGTACTTC.

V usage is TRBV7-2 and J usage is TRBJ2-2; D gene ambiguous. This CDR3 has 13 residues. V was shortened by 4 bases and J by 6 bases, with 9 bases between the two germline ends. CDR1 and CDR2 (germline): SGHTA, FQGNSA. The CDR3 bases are TGTGCCAGCAGCTATATGAATGCCGGGGAGCTGTTTTTT. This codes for CASSYMNAGELFF.

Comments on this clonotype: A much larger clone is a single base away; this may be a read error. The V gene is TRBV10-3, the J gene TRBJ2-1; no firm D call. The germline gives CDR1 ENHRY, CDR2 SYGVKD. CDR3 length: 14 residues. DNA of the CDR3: TGTGCCACCAATCGATGGGGTTCCTACAATGGGCAGTTCTTC. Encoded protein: CATNRWGSYNGQFF.

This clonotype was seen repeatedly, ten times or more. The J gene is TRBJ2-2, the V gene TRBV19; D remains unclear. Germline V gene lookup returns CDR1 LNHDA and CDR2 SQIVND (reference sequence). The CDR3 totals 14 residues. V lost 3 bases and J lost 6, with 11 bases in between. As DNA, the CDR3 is TGTGCCAGTAGTATTGATTGGTCGGCCGGGGAGCTGTTTTTT. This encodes CASSIDWSAGELFF.

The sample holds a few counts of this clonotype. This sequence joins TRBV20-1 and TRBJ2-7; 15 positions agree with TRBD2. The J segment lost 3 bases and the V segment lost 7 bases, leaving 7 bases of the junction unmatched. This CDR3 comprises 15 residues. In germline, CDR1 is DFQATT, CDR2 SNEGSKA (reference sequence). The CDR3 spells CSVRTSGRAVYEQYF. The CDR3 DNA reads TGCAGTGTTCGGACTAGCGGGAGGGCCGTCTACGAGCAGTACTTC.

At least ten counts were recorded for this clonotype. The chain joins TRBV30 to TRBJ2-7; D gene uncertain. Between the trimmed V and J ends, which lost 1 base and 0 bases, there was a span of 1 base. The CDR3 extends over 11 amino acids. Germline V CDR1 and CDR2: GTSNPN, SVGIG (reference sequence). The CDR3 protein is CAWSDSYEQYF. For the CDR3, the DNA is TGTGCCTGGAGTGACTCCTACGAGCAGTACTTC.

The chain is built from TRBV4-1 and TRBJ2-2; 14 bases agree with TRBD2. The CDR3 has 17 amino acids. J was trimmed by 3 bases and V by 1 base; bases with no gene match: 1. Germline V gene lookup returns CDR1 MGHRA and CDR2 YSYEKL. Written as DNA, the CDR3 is TGCGCCAGCAGCCAAGGGGGACTAGCGGGGGACACCGGGGAGCTGTTTTTT. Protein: CASSQGGLAGDTGELFF.

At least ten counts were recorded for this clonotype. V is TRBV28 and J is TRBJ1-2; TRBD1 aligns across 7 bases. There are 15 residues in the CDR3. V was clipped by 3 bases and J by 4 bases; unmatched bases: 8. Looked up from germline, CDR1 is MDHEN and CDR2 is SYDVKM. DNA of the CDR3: TGTGCCAGCAGTTTGACAGGGTTGTTGAGCTATGGCTACACCTTC. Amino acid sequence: CASSLTGLLSYGYTF.